The 17 T cell receptor beta chains below come from one sample, sequenced in a study of T cell repertoires in cytomegalovirus infection. TCRdb used MiXCR to reprocess the reads, holding one entry per CDR3 protein. The table records more than 85,000 distinct CDR3 sequences, around a quarter of them present only once. Source material: CD8+ T cells from PBMCs. These TCRs come from a human donor in good health (CMV status not recorded). Some clones in this sample may be carry-over from other donors' samples.

V gene TRBV4-2 combines with J gene TRBJ1-5; TRBD1 is a possible D gene (6 bases). The CDR3 is 15 amino acids. V was shortened by 0 bases and J by 5 bases, with 11 bases between the two germline ends. Germline V gene data show CDR1 as LGHNA and CDR2 as YNFKEQ. The CDR3 is CASSQERGTYQPQHF. DNA for the CDR3: TGTGCCAGCAGCCAAGAAAGGGGGACTTATCAGCCCCAGCATTTT.

The rearrangement joins TRBV19 to TRBJ1-1; 8 nucleotides line up with TRBD1. V shed 5 bases and J 1 base; nucleotides not matched to a gene: 6. The length of the CDR3 is 15 residues. Germline V gene lookup returns CDR1 LNHDA and CDR2 SQIVND (reference sequence). This CDR3 is CASSGSGTGNTEAFF. The CDR3 nucleotides read TGTGCCAGTAGTGGATCGGGGACAGGGAACACTGAAGCTTTCTTT.

The chain combines TRBV15 with TRBJ1-2; 7 bases fit TRBD1. J was trimmed by 4 bases and V by 0 bases; bases with no gene match: 14. The CDR3 is 18 amino acids. Germline CDR1 LNHNV, CDR2 YYDKDF (reference sequence). The CDR3 region is CATSRDKSLGQAGYGYTF. CDR3 sequence (DNA): TGTGCCACCAGCAGAGATAAGTCCCTCGGACAGGCGGGCTATGGCTACACCTTC. Variable domain in full (rest from reference TRBV15 and TRBJ1-2): DAMVIQNPRYQVTQFGKPVTLSCSQTLNHNVMYWYQQKSSQAPKLLFHYYDKDFNNEADTPDNFQSRRPNTSFCFLDIRSPGLGDTAMYLCATSRDKSLGQAGYGYTFGSGTRLTVV.

This clonotype was counted at least ten times. V usage is TRBV7-6 and J usage is TRBJ2-7; 8 positions match TRBD1. CDR1 SGHVS and CDR2 FNYEAQ come from the germline V gene. Losses at the gene ends were 5 bases for V and 5 bases for J; bases not matched to a gene: 5. The CDR3 is 13 amino acids. DNA for the CDR3: TGTGCCAGCAGCCGGACAGGGAGCGACGAGCAGTACTTC. Protein product: CASSRTGSDEQYF.

This clonotype showed up just a few times. This sequence joins TRBV28 and TRBJ2-3; possibly TRBD2 for D (5 bases). This CDR3 comprises 16 residues. The germline V gene has CDR1 MDHEN and CDR2 SYDVKM. Trimming left V 4 bases short and J 4 bases short, with 18 bases between. The CDR3: CASSSARVVASDTQYF. Here the CDR3 DNA reads TGTGCCAGCAGTTCGGCGCGGGTCGTCGCGTCAGATACGCAGTATTTT.

This clonotype was seen a few times. The chain combines TRBV6-2 or TRBV6-3 with TRBJ2-7; D is possibly TRBD1 (5 bases). This CDR3 is built from 14 residues. V lost 5 bases to trimming and J lost 5 bases, with 16 bases between them. Germline lookup yields CDR1 MNHEY and CDR2 SVGEGT. For the CDR3, the DNA is TGTGCCAGCAGTACCCAGGGCAGCGTCGACGAGCAGTACTTC. It encodes CASSTQGSVDEQYF.

This chain joins TRBV12-3 or TRBV12-4 and TRBJ1-2; TRBD1 might be the D (5 bases). Trimming removed 5 bases at V and 4 bases at J, with 11 bases between. The CDR3 contains 13 residues. CDR3 amino acids: CASSNPGGYGYTF. The CDR3 region has the DNA TGTGCCAGCAGTAACCCGGGGGGCTATGGCTACACCTTC.

This clonotype was counted a few times. This chain links TRBV28 with TRBJ2-7; perhaps D is TRBD1 or TRBD2 (5 bases each). V lost 5 bases to trimming and J lost 3 bases, with 17 bases between them. This CDR3 has 15 residues. The germline CDR1 and CDR2 sequences are MDHEN and SYDVKM. The CDR3, as DNA: TGTGCCAGCAGTGTGTCCCGGGACGGTCTCTACGAGCAGTACTTC. It is translated as CASSVSRDGLYEQYF.

Concerning this clonotype itself: Possible read error: a much larger clone is one base away. The chain couples TRBV7-2 to TRBJ2-7; 9 nucleotides align to TRBD2. This CDR3 has 13 residues. Germline V gene data show CDR1 as SGHTA and CDR2 as FQGNSA. The CDR3 loop reads CAGSGSGSYEQYF. The CDR3 coding sequence is TGTGCCGGCAGCGGTAGCGGGAGTTACGAGCAGTACTTC.

The chain combines TRBV11-2 with TRBJ1-6, with D tentatively TRBD1 (6 bases). The CDR3 loop spans 17 amino acids. Per the germline V gene, CDR1 is SGHAT and CDR2 is FQNNGV. V was cut by 4 bases and J by 7 bases, with 20 bases left in between. Written as DNA, the CDR3 is TGTGCCAGCAGCTGGGGGGGCAGGGGCCCCGGGAATTCACCCCTCCACTTT. Translation: CASSWGGRGPGNSPLHF.

This clonotype was detected only once. The chain joins TRBV5-5 to TRBJ1-2, with 8 bases aligning to TRBD1. This CDR3 is 13 amino acids long. CDR1 is SGHKS, CDR2 YYEKEE, per germline (reference sequence). J gave up 4 bases and V 5 bases, and 4 bases lay outside the gene matches. For the CDR3, the DNA is TGTGCCAGCAGGGTAGACAGGGGCTATGGCTACACCTTC. Protein sequence: CASRVDRGYGYTF.

This clonotype was observed a handful of times. V is TRBV28 and J is TRBJ2-5; TRBD2 is a possible D gene (5 bases). Germline CDR1 is MDHEN and CDR2 is SYDVKM. The CDR3 runs to 13 residues. V lost 5 bases to trimming and J lost 4 bases, with 11 bases between them. The CDR3 bases are TGTGCCAGCAGTCGCCGGGGAATAGAGACCCAGTACTTC. Protein: CASSRRGIETQYF.

This clonotype was counted between two and nine times. The chain uses TRBV7-9 and TRBJ1-5; D remains ambiguous. V lost 4 bases and J lost 0, with 13 bases in between. Germline lookup yields CDR1 SEHNR and CDR2 FQNEAQ (reference sequence). The CDR3 consists of 16 residues. DNA of the CDR3: TGTGCCAGCAGCTCTGGGGTCGGTTTTAGCAATCAGCCCCAGCATTTT. It specifies CASSSGVGFSNQPQHF.

This clonotype turned up a few times. This rearrangement joins TRBV10-3 to TRBJ2-1; TRBD2 agrees at 10 bases. Looked up from germline, CDR1 is ENHRY and CDR2 is SYGVKD. The CDR3 is 18 amino acids. V gave up 0 bases and J gave up 0 bases; unmatched junction bases: 5. CDR3 in DNA: TGTGCCATCAGTGAGTCTCTAGCGGGAGACAGCTCCTACAATGAGCAGTTCTTC. Translated: CAISESLAGDSSYNEQFF.

The chain carries TRBV11-2 and TRBJ2-1, with TRBD1 as a possible D gene (6 bases). Trimming took 3 bases from V and 7 from J, leaving 10 bases between them. In germline, CDR1 is SGHAT, CDR2 FQNNGV. There are 13 residues in the CDR3. For the CDR3, the DNA is TGTGCCAGCAGCTTTAACAGGGATAATGAGCAGTTCTTC. It is translated as CASSFNRDNEQFF.

The V gene is TRBV4-2, the J gene TRBJ2-3, with 8 nucleotides matching TRBD2. The CDR3 loop spans 15 amino acids. CDR1 LGHNA and CDR2 YNFKEQ come from the germline V gene. The ends lost 1 base at V and 3 bases at J; junction bases unmatched: 3. For the CDR3, the DNA is TGTGCCAGCAGCCAAGTTAGCGGGATTACAGATACGCAGTATTTT. Amino acid sequence: CASSQVSGITDTQYF.

This clonotype was seen at least ten times. The chain has TRBV28 and TRBJ1-5, with TRBD1 matching over 9 bases. This CDR3 contains 14 residues. Germline-derived CDR1 and CDR2 are MDHEN and SYDVKM. J gave up 7 bases and V 3 bases, and 4 bases lay outside the gene matches. CDR3 loop: CASSLGQGIQPQHF. The CDR3 DNA reads as TGTGCCAGCAGTTTGGGACAGGGTATCCAGCCCCAGCATTTT.